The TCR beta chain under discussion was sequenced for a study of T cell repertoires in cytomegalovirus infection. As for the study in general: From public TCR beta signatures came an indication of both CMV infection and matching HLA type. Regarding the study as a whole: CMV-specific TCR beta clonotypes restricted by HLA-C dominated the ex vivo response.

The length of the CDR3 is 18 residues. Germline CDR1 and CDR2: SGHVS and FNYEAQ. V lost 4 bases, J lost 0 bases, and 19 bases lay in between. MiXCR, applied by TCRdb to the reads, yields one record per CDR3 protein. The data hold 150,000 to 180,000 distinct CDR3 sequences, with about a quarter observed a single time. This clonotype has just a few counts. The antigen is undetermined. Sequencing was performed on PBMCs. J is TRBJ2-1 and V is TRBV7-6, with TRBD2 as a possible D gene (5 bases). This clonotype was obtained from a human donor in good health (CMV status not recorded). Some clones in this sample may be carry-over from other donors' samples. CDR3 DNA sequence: TGTGCCAGCAGCTCTAGGCGAGCGGCGGAAGGCTCCTACAATGAGCAGTTCTTC. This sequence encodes CASSSRRAAEGSYNEQFF.